This TCR beta chain was profiled in a study of somatic mutations in cytotoxic T cells in rheumatoid arthritis. Study overall: No treatment had yet been given when patient blood (approximately 33 ml EDTA) was drawn, right after diagnosis.

With regard to this clone: What it binds is not known.

The V gene's germline CDR1 is PRHDT and CDR2 FYEKMQ (reference sequence). This CDR3 comprises 15 residues. V shed 9 bases and J 5 bases; nucleotides not matched to a gene: 15. Broader study findings: The slight TRBV07 underrepresentation in rheumatoid arthritis patients received no adjustment for multiple comparisons.

The table came from immunoSEQ multiplex PCR; TCRdb's copy has only in-frame clones and leaves some out. The sample records about 18,000 clones, around 83% being singletons. The genes are TRBV13 and TRBJ1-2; TRBD1 matches 7 bases. The receptor was isolated from an adult with rheumatoid arthritis. Material for sequencing was CD8+ T cells sorted from blood. The CDR3 DNA reads as TGTGCCAGTAAGCCCGAGGGGGACAGATCATATGGCTACACCTTC. It translates to CASKPEGDRSYGYTF.